The 7 T cell receptor beta chains reported below all come from one sample, sequenced in a study of blood T cells in healthy people across ages. Next came a second PCR, run for about 7 to 12 cycles, which used a sample-barcoded 5' primer along with a J-beta primer mix. Each CDR3 protein gets one entry after TCRdb re-called the 5' RACE reads with MiXCR. The profile shows hundreds of thousands of distinct CDR3 sequences, about 34% of them singletons. Sample: blood. These receptors all come from a woman aged 80 or older in good health.

V gene TRBV10-3 combines with J gene TRBJ2-7; D uncertain. The CDR3 totals 14 residues. Germline lookup yields CDR1 ENHRY and CDR2 SYGVKD. V lost 0 bases to trimming and J lost 7 bases, with 13 bases between them. In DNA, the CDR3 is TGTGCCATCAGTGAGTCTGACTCATTGGAGGAGCAGTACTTC. It specifies CAISESDSLEEQYF.

The CDR3: CASSRQGQGLQNTEAFF. DNA for the CDR3: TGCGCCAGCAGCCGCCAGGGACAGGGACTCCAGAACACTGAAGCTTTCTTT. The chain carries TRBV5-1 and TRBJ1-1, with 9 positions matching TRBD1. This CDR3 is built from 17 residues. CDR1 SGHRS and CDR2 YFSETQ come from the germline V gene. J was trimmed by 1 base and V by 4 bases; bases with no gene match: 11.

This clonotype was recorded at least ten times. J is TRBJ2-3 and V is TRBV20-1; 16 bases fit TRBD2. The CDR3 extends over 21 amino acids. V shed 0 bases, J shed 5 bases, and the junction held 17 bases outside the gene matches. Germline V CDR1 and CDR2: DFQATT, SNEGSKA (reference sequence). The CDR3 DNA follows: TGCAGTGCTAGAGATAGGGGACTAGCGGGGGGGCCCGGCCACACGATAGATACGCAGTATTTT. Translation: CSARDRGLAGGPGHTIDTQYF.

This clonotype was seen ten or more times. The V gene is TRBV20-1, the J gene TRBJ2-7, with a weak D call TRBD1 (6 bases). The V gene lost 5 bases and the J gene lost 9 bases, with 29 bases spanning the gap. This CDR3 comprises 16 residues. Germline CDR1 is DFQATT and CDR2 is SNEGSKA (reference sequence). Written as DNA, the CDR3 is TGCAGTGCTGCACAGCCACGACACGGGCGAAAAGGGGGGCAGTACTTC. The encoded protein is CSAAQPRHGRKGGQYF.

Concerning this clonotype: This may arise from a read error, as a much more abundant clone is one base away. In DNA form, the CDR3 reads TGTGCCAGTAGCCTGAAGGACACGCACCGGGACGAGCAGTACTTC. Encoded protein: CASSLKDTHRDEQYF. This rearrangement joins TRBV19 to TRBJ2-7; weak D call: TRBD1 (5 bases). The V and J ends lost 6 bases and 5 bases respectively, with 20 bases between them. This CDR3 is 15 amino acids long. CDR1 is LNHDA, CDR2 SQIVND, per germline (reference sequence). Variable domain in full (rest from reference TRBV19 and TRBJ2-7): DGGITQSPKYLFRKEGQNVTLSCEQNLNHDAMYWYRQDPGQGLRLIYYSQIVNDFQKGDIAEGYSVSREKKESFPLTVTSAQKNPTAFYLCASSLKDTHRDEQYFGPGTRLTVT.

This clonotype was counted ten times or more. The chain carries TRBV3-1 and TRBJ2-5; the match to TRBD1 covers 9 bases. Unmatched junction bases numbered 10, after V lost 6 bases and J lost 2 bases. Germline CDR1 is LGHDT and CDR2 is YNNKEL (reference sequence). The CDR3 contains 16 residues. CDR3 nucleotide sequence: TGTGCCAGCAGTCCTAGTCCCGGGACAGGGCAAGAGACCCAGTACTTC. Amino acid sequence: CASSPSPGTGQETQYF.

The V call is TRBV10-2, the J call TRBJ2-7; TRBD1 aligns across 8 bases. Germline trimming cut 2 bases from V and 9 bases from J; bases unmatched to any gene: 6. Germline V gene sequence: CDR1 WSHSY, CDR2 SAAADI. The CDR3 spans 13 residues. The CDR3 spells CASSERTGIGQYF. The CDR3 DNA follows: TGCGCCAGCAGTGAGCGGACAGGGATAGGGCAGTACTTC.